This T cell receptor (beta chain) comes out of a study of T cells and copy number aberrations in small-cell lung cancer. TCRdb's table, derived via immunoSEQ multiplex PCR, lists solely in-frame clones and lacks some. Seen here are several thousand clones, about 72% observed once, and the top ten hold 7% to 9.5%. The CDR3 length is 16 residues. The germline V gene encodes CDR1 SGDLS and CDR2 YYNGEE. Trimming at V came to 0 bases and at J to 9 bases, leaving 11 bases not matched to a gene. The sample taken for sequencing was tumor tissue. V and J are TRBV9 and TRBJ2-1; 8 positions match TRBD2. The sequence came from a man in his fifties with small cell lung cancer. For the CDR3, the DNA is TGTGCCAGCAGCGTAGCTGGAGTAGCGGGAAAGTCTGAGCAGTTCTTC. Its protein product is CASSVAGVAGKSEQFF.